The TCR beta chain described here comes from a study of CD8+CD57+ T cells in acquired aplastic anemia (dated by TCRdb to 2016 to 2019). Regarding the study in general: A mean of approximately 3 ug of DNA, ranging from about 0.17 to 30 ug, was extracted from sorted CD4+ and CD8+ cells. An average of roughly 10 million reads for CD4+ cells and roughly 11 million reads for CD8+ cells was obtained from healthy donor samples.

The CDR3 runs 12 residues from the cysteine to the phenylalanine. Of all the DNA, just the CDR3 is kept, 36 bases in frame from base 1. CDR1 and CDR2 were assigned from the germline V gene as KGHDR and SFDVKD. Genomic DNA served as template for TCR beta VDJ combination and CDR3 sequence profiling. An Illumina HiSeq 2000 was used for TCR repertoire sequencing. Per the source publication's procedure: Repertoires were assessed using TRBV/TRBJ rearrangement plots, CDR3 size and DJ length profiles, and Simpson's diversity index. The immunodominant clone was defined as the most abundant DNA sequence in deep sequencing data. CDR3 amino acid sequences were screened for sharing across subjects and were compared with published repertoires and the VDJdb database. Clones were called with MiXCR by TCRdb after fastp trimmed the public reads at Q25, and only in-frame beta chains were retained. Entries that share a CDR3 protein sequence are merged under the most common genes and DNA. The authors' filters were not applied to this entry. The table for this sample lists about 180,000 distinct CDR3 sequences; 35% to 50% of them were counted only once. The ten biggest clones cover around 2.7% of the sample.

About this clonotype itself: Its antigen has not been determined. No much larger clonotype is one base removed from it; base qualities were not supplied.

Overall results and qualifications from the work: CD8+ Simpson's diversity did not differ significantly between patients and healthy controls (P=0.060). Around 27 CD8+ CDR3 sequences were shared between patients and controls but appeared highly expressed in patients and within their immunodominant clones.

In the study, sorted CD4+ and CD8+ blood T cells from patients with severe aplastic anemia and from healthy subjects underwent deep sequencing of TCR repertoires. Ficoll-Paque density gradient centrifugation was used to isolate peripheral blood mononuclear cells. CD4+ and CD8+ T cells were sorted by FACS or magnetic beads before DNA extraction. Sequences were obtained from sorted CD4+, CD8+, or CD8+CD57+ T cells (not recorded which) from PBMCs. The receptor was isolated from a human donor in good health. This sequence uses TRBV24-1 and TRBJ1-1; 7 bases in the middle match TRBD1. The CDR3 protein sequence reads: CATRDRNTEAFF. The DNA reads TGTGCGACCCGGGACAGGAACACTGAAGCTTTCTTT.